The sequence of this TCR beta chain was determined in a study of T cell responses to AZD1222 COVID-19 vaccine. Overall study: Second-dose schedules of about 4 or about 12 weeks were combined. Study findings and constraints: It should be noted that donors were predominantly white British and more often female, and clonal diversity was possibly underestimated. Spike-specific TCR breadth and depth went up after people got two AZD1222 doses. Repertoires were obtained solely post-peak T cell response.

The CDR3 consists of 15 residues. V was clipped by 3 bases and J by 7 bases; unmatched bases: 8. From germline, CDR1 is MDHEN and CDR2 SYDVKM. Sequencing was performed with immunoSEQ multiplex PCR; in TCRdb, only in-frame clones are kept and a portion is missing. The sample carries some 130,000 clones, over 85% recorded once. On this clone: Its antigen is not identified.

This rearrangement joins TRBV28 to TRBJ2-7; TRBD2 matches 11 bases. The source was peripheral blood, collected on day 0 of AZD1222 vaccination. This sequence was found in an adult in good health. CDR3 region: CASSFSSGRAGEQYF. CDR3 nucleotide sequence: TGTGCCAGCAGTTTTAGTAGCGGGAGGGCGGGTGAGCAGTACTTC.